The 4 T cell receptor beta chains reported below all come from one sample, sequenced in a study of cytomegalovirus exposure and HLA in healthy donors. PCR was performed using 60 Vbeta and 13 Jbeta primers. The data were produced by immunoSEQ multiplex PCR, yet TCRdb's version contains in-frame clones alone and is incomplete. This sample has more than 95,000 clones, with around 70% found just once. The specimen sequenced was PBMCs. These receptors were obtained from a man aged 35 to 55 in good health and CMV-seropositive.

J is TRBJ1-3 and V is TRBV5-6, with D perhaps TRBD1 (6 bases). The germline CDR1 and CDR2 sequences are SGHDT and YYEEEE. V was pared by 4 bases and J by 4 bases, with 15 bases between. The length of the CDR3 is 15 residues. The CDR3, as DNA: TGTGCCAGCAGCCGAGGGGGGGTTTCGGGAAACACCATATATTTT. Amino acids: CASSRGGVSGNTIYF.

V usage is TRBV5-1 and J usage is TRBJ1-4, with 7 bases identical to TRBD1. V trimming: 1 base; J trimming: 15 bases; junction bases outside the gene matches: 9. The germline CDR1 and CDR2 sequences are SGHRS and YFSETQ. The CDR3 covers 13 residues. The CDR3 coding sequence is TGCGCCAGCAGCTTGTTGACAGGGAGTGATATGTTTTTT. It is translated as CASSLLTGSDMFF.

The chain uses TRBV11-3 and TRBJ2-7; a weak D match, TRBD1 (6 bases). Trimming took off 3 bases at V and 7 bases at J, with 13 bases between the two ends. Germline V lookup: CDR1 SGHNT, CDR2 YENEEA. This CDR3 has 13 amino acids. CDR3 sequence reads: CASSFLSGDEQYF. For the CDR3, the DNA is TGTGCCAGCAGCTTCCTTTCAGGGGATGAGCAGTACTTC.

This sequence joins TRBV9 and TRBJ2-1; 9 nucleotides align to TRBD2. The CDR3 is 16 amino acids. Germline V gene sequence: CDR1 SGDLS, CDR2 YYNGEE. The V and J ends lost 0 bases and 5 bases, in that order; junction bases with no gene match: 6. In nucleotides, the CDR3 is TGTGCCAGCAGCGTAGCTCTGACTAGCGGAGACAATGAGCAGTTCTTC. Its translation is CASSVALTSGDNEQFF.